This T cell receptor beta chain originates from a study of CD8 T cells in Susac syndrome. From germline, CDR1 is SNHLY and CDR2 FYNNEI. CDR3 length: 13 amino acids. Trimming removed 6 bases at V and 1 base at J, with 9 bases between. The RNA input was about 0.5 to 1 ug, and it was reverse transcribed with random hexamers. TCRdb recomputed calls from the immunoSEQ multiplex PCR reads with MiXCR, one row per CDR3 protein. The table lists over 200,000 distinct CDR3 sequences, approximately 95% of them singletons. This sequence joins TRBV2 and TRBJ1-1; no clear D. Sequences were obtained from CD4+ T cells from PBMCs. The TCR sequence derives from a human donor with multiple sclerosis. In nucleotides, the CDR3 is TGTGCCAGCAGCCGAAGGGAGAACACTGAAGCTTTCTTT. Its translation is CASSRRENTEAFF.